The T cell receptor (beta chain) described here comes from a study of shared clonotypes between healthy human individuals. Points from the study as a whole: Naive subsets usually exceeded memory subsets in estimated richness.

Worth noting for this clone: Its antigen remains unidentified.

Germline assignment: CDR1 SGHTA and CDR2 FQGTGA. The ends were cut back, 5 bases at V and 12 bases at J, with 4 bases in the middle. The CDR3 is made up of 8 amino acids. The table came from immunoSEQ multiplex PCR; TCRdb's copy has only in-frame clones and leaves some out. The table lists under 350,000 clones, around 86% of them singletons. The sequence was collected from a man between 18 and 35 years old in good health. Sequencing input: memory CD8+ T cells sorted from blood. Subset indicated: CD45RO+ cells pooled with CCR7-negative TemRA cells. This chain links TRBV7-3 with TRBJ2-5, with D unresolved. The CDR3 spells CASSLKYF. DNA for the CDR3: TGTGCCAGCAGCCTAAAGTACTTC.